In this sample, the clone carrying this T cell receptor beta chain turned up a few times. Its target is unknown. The record originates from a study of molecular identifiers for immune sequencing clone quantification. J was trimmed by 3 bases and V by 3 bases; bases with no gene match: 2. The length of the CDR3 is 14 residues. Germline-derived CDR1 and CDR2 are GTSNPN and SVGIG (reference sequence). Generation of bulk TCR libraries relied on previously described methods and listed TCR primers. TCRdb used MiXCR to reprocess the PCR reads, holding one entry per CDR3 protein. The sample shows about 630,000 distinct CDR3 sequences, roughly 25% of them seen only once. Overall study findings and caveats: Clones above 20 RNA copies contained over 97% of effector molecules and under 1% of naive molecules.

The authors gated naive CD8 T cells as CD8+CD4-CCR7+CD45RA+ for sorting. The gene calls are TRBV30 and TRBJ1-4, with 9 bases matching TRBD1. What was sequenced was naive CD8+ T cells from blood, with Jurkat cell RNA spiked in. Subset indicated: FACS-sorted CD8+CD4-CCR7+CD45RA+ naive T cells. The clonotype was recovered from a human donor in good health. Some libraries in this study had Jurkat cell RNA spiked in. In DNA, the CDR3 is TGTGCCTGGAGGCACAGGGGGCCTAATGAAAAACTGTTTTTT. It specifies CAWRHRGPNEKLFF.